Below, 8 T cell receptor beta chains from the same sample are listed, as sequenced in a study of cytomegalovirus exposure and HLA in healthy donors. Use of 60 Vbeta and 13 Jbeta primers characterized the PCR. This table comes from immunoSEQ multiplex PCR, and its TCRdb copy is limited to in-frame clones, with some not included. The sample holds some 170,000 clones, roughly 87% seen once. The material sequenced was PBMCs. The origin of the receptors is a man between 50 and 59 years old in good health and CMV-seropositive.

The rearrangement links TRBV28 to TRBJ2-5; TRBD2 matches at 12 bases. CDR3 length: 14 amino acids. Germline CDR1 reads MDHEN; CDR2 reads SYDVKM. V was pared by 5 bases and J by 5 bases, with 3 bases of the junction left unmatched. The CDR3 region is CASSASGGAETQYF. In nucleotides, the CDR3 is TGTGCCAGCAGTGCTAGCGGGGGGGCCGAGACCCAGTACTTC.

The chain couples TRBV28 to TRBJ1-1; 9 nucleotides line up with TRBD1. CDR3 length equals 13 residues. Germline assignment: CDR1 MDHEN and CDR2 SYDVKM. The J segment lost 11 bases and the V segment lost 3 bases, leaving 7 bases of the junction unmatched. The CDR3 DNA is TGTGCCAGCAGTTTCGGACAGGGGATGTTCGCTTTCTTT. It encodes CASSFGQGMFAFF.

DNA for the CDR3: TGTGCCAGCAGCCCGCGGACAGACAACTATGGCTACACCTTC. Protein sequence: CASSPRTDNYGYTF. The chain employs TRBV7-6 and TRBJ1-2, with D possibly matching TRBD1 (6 bases). The V gene's germline CDR1 is SGHVS and CDR2 FNYEAQ. The CDR3 runs 14 residues. Trimming left V 5 bases short and J 2 bases short, with 12 bases between.

This rearrangement joins TRBV6-1 to TRBJ1-1, with TRBD1 as a possible D gene (5 bases). The CDR3 is 14 amino acids. V lost 5 bases and J 4 bases, leaving 14 bases between the germline ends. Germline V lookup: CDR1 MNHNS, CDR2 SASEGT. The CDR3 loop reads CASSWGRRGTEAFF. In nucleotides, the CDR3 is TGTGCCAGCAGTTGGGGCAGGAGGGGCACTGAAGCTTTCTTT.

The chain combines TRBV5-6 with TRBJ1-6; D is unclear. Germline V gene sequence: CDR1 SGHDT, CDR2 YYEEEE. The CDR3 contains 16 residues. The V and J ends lost 3 bases and 2 bases respectively, with 12 bases between them. The CDR3 DNA reads TGTGCCAGCAGCTCCCAGAGGAGCCCCTATAATTCACCCCTCCACTTT. Its translation is CASSSQRSPYNSPLHF.

The chain combines TRBV9 with TRBJ2-7, with D possibly TRBD1 on 5 matching bases. The V end lost 0 bases, the J end lost 0 bases, and 10 bases lay between the germline ends. CDR3 length: 15 amino acids. CDR1 SGDLS and CDR2 YYNGEE come from the germline V gene. In DNA form, the CDR3 reads TGTGCCAGCAGCGTAGAACAGGTCAGCTCCTACGAGCAGTACTTC. Translated: CASSVEQVSSYEQYF. The full variable domain, with the rest looked up from reference TRBV9 and TRBJ2-7, is DSGVTQTPKHLITATGQRVTLRCSPRSGDLSVYWYQQSLDQGLQFLIQYYNGEERAKGNILERFSAQQFPDLHSELNLSSLELGDSALYFCASSVEQVSSYEQYFGPGTRLTVT.

The chain links TRBV5-1 to TRBJ2-7; the D gene is possibly TRBD1 (5 bases). The CDR3 length is 14 residues. Germline lookup yields CDR1 SGHRS and CDR2 YFSETQ. Deletions cut 0 bases from V and 3 bases from J, with 10 bases between. The CDR3 DNA sequence: TGCGCCAGCAGCTTGGATCAGGGAATCTACGAGCAGTACTTC. This sequence encodes CASSLDQGIYEQYF.

This sequence joins TRBV6-6 and TRBJ1-3, with 7 nucleotides matching TRBD1. Trimming removed 7 bases from V and 2 bases from J; junction bases left unmatched: 11. The CDR3 is 16 residues long. The germline gives CDR1 MNHNY, CDR2 SVGAGI (reference sequence). In DNA, the CDR3 is TGTGCCAGCACGTATGACAGGGTCAAAACTGGAAACACCATATATTTT. This gives the protein CASTYDRVKTGNTIYF.